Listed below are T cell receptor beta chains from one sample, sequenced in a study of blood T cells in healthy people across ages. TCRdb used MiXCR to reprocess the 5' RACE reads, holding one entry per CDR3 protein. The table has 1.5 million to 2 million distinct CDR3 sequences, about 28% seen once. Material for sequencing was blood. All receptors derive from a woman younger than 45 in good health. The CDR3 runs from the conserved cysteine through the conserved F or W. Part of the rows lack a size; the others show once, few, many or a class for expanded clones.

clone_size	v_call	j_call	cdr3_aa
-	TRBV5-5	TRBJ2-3	CASSLFAGAPSGTDTQYF
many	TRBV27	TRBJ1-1	CASTGGTEAFF
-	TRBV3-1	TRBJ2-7	CASSQASEAYEQYF
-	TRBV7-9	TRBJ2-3	CASSAQGLVTDTQYF
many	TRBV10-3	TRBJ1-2	CAISDQGAYGYTF
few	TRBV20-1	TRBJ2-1	CSATTGTSGNNEQFF
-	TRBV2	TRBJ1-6	CASSEAGTSGALHF
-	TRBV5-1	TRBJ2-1	CASSPTVGSYNEQFF
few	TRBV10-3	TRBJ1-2	CAIRGTETYGYTF
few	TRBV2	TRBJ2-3	CASSEDGQTDTQYF
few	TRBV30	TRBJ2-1	CAWSAGLAGPYNEQFF
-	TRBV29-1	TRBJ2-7	CSVGRQGLSYEQYF
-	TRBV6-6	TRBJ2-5	CASSPAGTRTETQYF
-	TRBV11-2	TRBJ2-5	CASSLVQIGGGAKFDEQYF
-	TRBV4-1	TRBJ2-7	CASSEPGTTTYEQYF
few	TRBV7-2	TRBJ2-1	CASSSPTGPPNNEQFF
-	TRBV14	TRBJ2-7	CASSQGLARAGEQYF
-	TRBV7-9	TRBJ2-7	CASSPRQGTLHEQYF
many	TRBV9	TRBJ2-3	CASSALTSGDTQYF
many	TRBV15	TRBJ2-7	CATSRVSASSYEQYF
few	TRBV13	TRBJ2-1	CASSLDRLAGVGQFF
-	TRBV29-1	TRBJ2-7	CSVSGTAIDEQYF
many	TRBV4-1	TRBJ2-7	CASSQAPGQGYEQYF
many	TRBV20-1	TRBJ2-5	CSATELAAEETQYF
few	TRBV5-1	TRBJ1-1	CASSSDSMNTEAFF
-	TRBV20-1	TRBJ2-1	CSASLAGGAINEQFF
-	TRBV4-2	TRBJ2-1	CASSPRGLAGGQNEQFF
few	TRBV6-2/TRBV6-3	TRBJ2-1	CASSYLRNVYKEDEQFF
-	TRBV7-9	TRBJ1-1	CASSLVGTNTEAFF
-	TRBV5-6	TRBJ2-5	CASSFSQTQYF
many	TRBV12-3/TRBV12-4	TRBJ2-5	CASSRDFGETQYF
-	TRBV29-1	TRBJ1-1	CSSQEVGSGVNTEAFF
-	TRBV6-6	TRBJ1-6	CASSYSERGNSPLHF
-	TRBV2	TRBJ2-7	CAGVIDRISYEQYF
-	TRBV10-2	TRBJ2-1	CASSESGRLYIEQFF
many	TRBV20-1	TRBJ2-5	CSARRAGVMDQETQYF
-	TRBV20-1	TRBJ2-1	CSARPSGGNNEQFF
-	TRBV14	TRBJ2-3	CAGSHRLAGDRTDTQYF
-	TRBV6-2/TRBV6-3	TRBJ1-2	CASRTGQSSYGYTF
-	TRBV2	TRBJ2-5	CASSPGLRKETQYF
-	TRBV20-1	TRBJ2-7	CSAPGLAGGVSYEQYF
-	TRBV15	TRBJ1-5	CATSRPHGEHQPQHF
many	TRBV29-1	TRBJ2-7	CSVVGTGDSSYEQYF
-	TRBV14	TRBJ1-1	CASSQDRLTGRGENTEAFF
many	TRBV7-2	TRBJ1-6	CASSPGGYDSPLHF
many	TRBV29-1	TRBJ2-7	CSTTQGAEQYF